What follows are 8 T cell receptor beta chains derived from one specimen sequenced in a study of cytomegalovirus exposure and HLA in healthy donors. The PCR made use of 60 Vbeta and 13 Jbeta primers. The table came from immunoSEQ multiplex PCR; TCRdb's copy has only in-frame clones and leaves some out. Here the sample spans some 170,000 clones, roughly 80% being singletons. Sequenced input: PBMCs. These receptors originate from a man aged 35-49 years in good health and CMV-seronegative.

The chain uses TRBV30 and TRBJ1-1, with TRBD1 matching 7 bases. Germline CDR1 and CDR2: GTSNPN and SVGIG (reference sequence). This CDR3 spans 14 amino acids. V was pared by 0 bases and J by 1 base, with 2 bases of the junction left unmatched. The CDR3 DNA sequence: TGTGCCTGGAGTGTAGGGGGCTGGAACACTGAAGCTTTCTTT. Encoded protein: CAWSVGGWNTEAFF.

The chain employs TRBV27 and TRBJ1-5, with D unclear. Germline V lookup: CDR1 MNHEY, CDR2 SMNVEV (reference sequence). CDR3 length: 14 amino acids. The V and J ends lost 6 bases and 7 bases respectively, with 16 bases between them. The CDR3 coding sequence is TGTGCCAGCAGGTTAGGAGGGAGGTCCCAGCCCCAGCATTTT. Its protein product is CASRLGGRSQPQHF.

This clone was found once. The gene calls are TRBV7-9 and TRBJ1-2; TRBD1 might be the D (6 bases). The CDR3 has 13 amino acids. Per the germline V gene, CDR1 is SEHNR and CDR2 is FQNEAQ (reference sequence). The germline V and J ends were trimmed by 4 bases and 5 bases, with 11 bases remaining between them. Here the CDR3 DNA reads TGTGCCAGCAGCTCCCGGACAGAATATGGCTACACCTTC. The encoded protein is CASSSRTEYGYTF.

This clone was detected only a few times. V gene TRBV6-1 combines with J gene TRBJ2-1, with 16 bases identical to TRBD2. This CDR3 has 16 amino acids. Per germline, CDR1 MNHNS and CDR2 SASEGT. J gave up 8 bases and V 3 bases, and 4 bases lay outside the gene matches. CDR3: CASSDTGTSGGDEQFF. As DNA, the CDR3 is TGTGCCAGCAGTGATACCGGGACTAGCGGGGGGGATGAGCAGTTCTTC.

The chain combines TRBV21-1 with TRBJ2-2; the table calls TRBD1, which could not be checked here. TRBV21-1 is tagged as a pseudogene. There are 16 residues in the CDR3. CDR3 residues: CASTETGTLYTGELFF. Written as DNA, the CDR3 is TGTGCCAGCACCGAGACCGGGACACTCTACACCGGGGAGCTGTTTTTT.

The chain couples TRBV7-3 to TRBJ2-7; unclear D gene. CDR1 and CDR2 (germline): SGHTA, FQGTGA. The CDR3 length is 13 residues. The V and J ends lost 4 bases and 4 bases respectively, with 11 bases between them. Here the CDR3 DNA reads TGTGCCAGCAGCTCGCGACACAGTTACGAGCAGTACTTC. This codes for CASSSRHSYEQYF. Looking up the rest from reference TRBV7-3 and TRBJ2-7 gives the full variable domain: GAGVSQTPSNKVTEKGKYVELRCDPISGHTALYWYRQSLGQGPEFLIYFQGTGAADDSGLPNDRFFAVRPEGSVSTLKIQRTERGDSAVYLCASSSRHSYEQYFGPGTRLTVT.

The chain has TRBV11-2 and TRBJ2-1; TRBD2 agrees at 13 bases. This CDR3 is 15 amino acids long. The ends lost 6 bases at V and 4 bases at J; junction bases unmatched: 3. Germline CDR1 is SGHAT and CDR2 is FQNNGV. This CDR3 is CASSRLAGGYNEQFF. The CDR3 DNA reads TGTGCCAGCAGTCGACTAGCGGGGGGATACAATGAGCAGTTCTTC.

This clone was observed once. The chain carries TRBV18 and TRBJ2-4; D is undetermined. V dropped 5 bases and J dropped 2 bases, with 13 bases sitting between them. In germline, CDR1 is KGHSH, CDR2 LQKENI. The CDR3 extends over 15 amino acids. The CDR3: CASSSPTNTKNIQYF. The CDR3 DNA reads TGTGCCAGCTCATCTCCGACAAATACCAAAAACATTCAGTACTTC.